Described below is a single TCR beta chain sequence and its context. Its antigen remains unidentified. The data stem from a study of cytotoxic CD8 clonotypes in ibrutinib-treated CLL. Across the study: By median roughly 74 months, 12 had progressed and about 15 stayed remitted; responses had been 2 complete and 24 partial. It was after a median around twelve months of treatment, range 6 to 36, that response samples were taken. Mean productive templates were about 260,000; mean productive rearrangements were around 90,000. Study-wide findings and caveats: A rise in clonality was seen at ibrutinib response, and a fall back toward baseline was seen at progression.

The assay was immunoSEQ multiplex PCR, and TCRdb's table has in-frame clones only and misses some. The table records roughly 110,000 clones, 58% of them present only once. CDR3 length: 15 amino acids. Germline CDR1 reads MGHRA; CDR2 reads YSYEKL. The V gene lost 4 bases and the J gene lost 6 bases, with 17 bases spanning the gap. This sequence was found in a human donor with chronic lymphocytic leukemia. The chain has TRBV4-1 and TRBJ2-3; tentatively, D is TRBD2 (6 bases). Specimen: PBMCs, collected after 24 months of ibrutinib treatment. The CDR3 coding sequence is TGCGCCAGCAGCCCCCTCGCCCCCGCGGGGGATACGCAGTATTTT. This gives the protein CASSPLAPAGDTQYF.